This is a list of T cell receptor beta chains from one sample in a study of cytomegalovirus exposure and HLA in healthy donors. Using immunoSEQ multiplex PCR, the repertoire was profiled, and TCRdb retains in-frame clones only, with some absent. The sample holds under 150,000 clones; approximately 81% are singletons and the top ten take roughly 4.3%. Sequencing was carried out using PBMCs. These receptor sequences come from a man aged 30 to 39 in good health and CMV-seropositive. Both conserved end residues are part of each CDR3. The D gene is left open where the match is weak. Where a row states a size, it is once, few, many or the class of an expanded clone; other rows omit it.

V gene	D gene	J gene	clone size	CDR3 DNA	CDR3 protein
TRBV7-3	-	TRBJ2-1	-	TGTGCCAGCAGCTTAAACGGCTACAATGAGCAGTTCTTC	CASSLNGYNEQFF
TRBV9	TRBD1	TRBJ2-5	-	TGTGCCAGCAGCGTCCTGACAGGGGGGTACCAAGAGACCCAGTACTTC	CASSVLTGGYQETQYF
TRBV11-2	TRBD1	TRBJ1-1	-	TGTGCCAGCAGCCTCAGGGGGCCAAACACTGAAGCTTTCTTT	CASSLRGPNTEAFF
TRBV7-9	TRBD2	TRBJ2-7	-	TGTGCCAGCCGCCGTAGCGGACCGGGGGGGAGGGACGAGCAGTACTTC	CASRRSGPGGRDEQYF
TRBV6-5	TRBD1	TRBJ1-2	-	TGTGCCAGCTCCTTGCGGGACAGCATGGGCTACACCTTC	CASSLRDSMGYTF
TRBV6-1	TRBD1	TRBJ1-2	-	TGTGCCAGCAAGGAGCAGGGGGCGAATTATGGCTACACCTTC	CASKEQGANYGYTF
TRBV5-1	TRBD1	TRBJ1-2	-	TGCGCCAGCAGCTTGGATGGACAGGGGTTTGGGTATGGCTACACCTTC	CASSLDGQGFGYGYTF
TRBV4-1	-	TRBJ2-5	few	TGCGCCAGCACCGGGGGAGAGACCCAGTACTTC	CASTGGETQYF
TRBV30	-	TRBJ1-1	-	TGTGCCCGGGGGGGGGCGAACACTGAAGCTTTCTTT	CARGGANTEAFF
TRBV19	TRBD2	TRBJ2-1	-	TGTGCCAGTAGTATTCGGGCTAGCGGGGGAGTTGAGCAGTTCTTC	CASSIRASGGVEQFF
TRBV5-1	TRBD2	TRBJ2-3	-	TGCGCCAGCAGCCCAGCGGGAGGGCCGGAAGATACGCAGTATTTT	CASSPAGGPEDTQYF
TRBV4-3	TRBD2	TRBJ2-5	-	TGCGCCAGCAGCCAAGATTTGTTGTCGCTAGCGGGGGCGATTAAAGAGACCCAGTACTTC	CASSQDLLSLAGAIKETQYF
TRBV19	-	TRBJ1-4	few	TGTGCCAGTAGTATCCGGGAGTTTAATGAAAAACTGTTTTTT	CASSIREFNEKLFF
TRBV2	TRBD1	TRBJ1-5	-	TGTGCCAGCAACACCCTCCGGGACAGGGAAGATCAGCCCCAGCATTTT	CASNTLRDREDQPQHF
TRBV19	TRBD1	TRBJ1-5	-	TGTGCCAGTAAGGGTAGGACAGGGGGTAAGTCGGGCAATCAGCCCCAGCATTTT	CASKGRTGGKSGNQPQHF
TRBV6-6	TRBD2	TRBJ2-3	-	TGTGCCAGCAGTTACCAACTAGCGGGAGTGGGAGATACGCAGTATTTT	CASSYQLAGVGDTQYF
TRBV18	-	TRBJ2-6	-	TGTGCCAGCTCACCCCCATCAACAGGATCTGGGGCCAACGGCCTGACTTTC	CASSPPSTGSGANGLTF
TRBV21-1	-	TRBJ2-5	-	TGTGCCAGCAGCACCCCTCCCCGACGACAGGGAGGTCTCGTGGAGACCCAGTACTTC	CASSTPPRRQGGLVETQYF
TRBV7-2	-	TRBJ1-5	-	TGTGCCAGCAGCTTCTACGGGAGCGGTAATCAGCCCCAGCATTTT	CASSFYGSGNQPQHF
TRBV6-1	TRBD1	TRBJ2-3	few	TGTGCCAGCAAGGACAGGGCAACAGATACGCAGTATTTT	CASKDRATDTQYF
TRBV7-9	TRBD2	TRBJ2-1	-	TGTGCCAGCAGCTTAAAGCGGGGACTCGACAATGAGCAGTTCTTC	CASSLKRGLDNEQFF
TRBV9	TRBD2	TRBJ2-7	-	TGTGCCAGCAGCGTGCTAGCGGGAGGGCCCTACGAGCAGTACTTC	CASSVLAGGPYEQYF
TRBV5-6	-	TRBJ1-2	-	TGTGCCAGCAGCTTGGTGGGGGCCCGGGACCCCATCCTTTATGGCTACACCTTC	CASSLVGARDPILYGYTF
TRBV28	TRBD1	TRBJ2-5	-	TGTGCCAGCAACGACAGGGGGCCTGAGACCCAGTACTTC	CASNDRGPETQYF
TRBV10-3	TRBD1	TRBJ2-7	-	TGTGCCATCAGGACCATGGACAGGGTCGACGAGCAGTACTTC	CAIRTMDRVDEQYF
TRBV27	TRBD1	TRBJ1-5	few	TGTGCCAGCAGTTCCTATGGACAGGGCAGCAATCAGCCCCAGCATTTT	CASSSYGQGSNQPQHF
TRBV6-5	TRBD1	TRBJ2-7	-	TGTGCCAGCTCTGACAGGGGGTCCTACGAGCAGTACTTC	CASSDRGSYEQYF
TRBV19	TRBD1	TRBJ1-1	-	TGTGCCAGTAGTGTGCGACAGGGATCGAACACTGAAGCTTTCTTT	CASSVRQGSNTEAFF
TRBV9	-	TRBJ2-2	-	TGTGCCAGCAGCTTACAATACAGGGTGAGGACCGGGGAGCTGTTTTTT	CASSLQYRVRTGELFF
TRBV25-1	TRBD1	TRBJ2-2	-	TGTGCCAGCAGTGAATTTAGGCAGGGGGTAGGCACCGGGGAGCTGTTTTTT	CASSEFRQGVGTGELFF
TRBV30	TRBD1	TRBJ2-7	-	TGTGCCTGGGAACGGGACAGGCTATCCTACGAGCAGTACTTC	CAWERDRLSYEQYF
TRBV7-3	TRBD1	TRBJ1-2	-	TGTGCCAGCAGCATTGACAGGGGTGCTGGCTACACCTTC	CASSIDRGAGYTF
TRBV27	TRBD1	TRBJ2-7	-	TGTGCCAGCAGTCCACAGGACAGGGGACGGTGGGCCTACGAGCAGTACTTC	CASSPQDRGRWAYEQYF
TRBV7-9	TRBD2	TRBJ2-3	-	TGTGCCAGCAAACGGGCGTTACGGGAGGGCGCAGATACGCAGTATTTT	CASKRALREGADTQYF
TRBV28	TRBD1	TRBJ1-2	-	TGTGCCAGCAGATTAACAGGGGAGTTGGATGGCTACACCTTC	CASRLTGELDGYTF
TRBV18	-	TRBJ1-5	few	TGTGCCAGCTCACTGGACACGTATAGCAATCAGCCCCAGCATTTT	CASSLDTYSNQPQHF